The source of this T cell receptor (beta chain) is a study of cytomegalovirus exposure and HLA in healthy donors. Findings and caveats of the study: Donors belonging to an Asian-associated ancestry cluster reportedly showed fewer N-insertions in productive TCRs than the roughly 670-donor mean, according to what a later analysis found. Many donors shared some public TCRs, even though most TCR sequences were rare. 150 to 200 TCR beta chains were listed as cytomegalovirus-associated.

Healthy bone marrow donors made up the donor group. The PCR ran on 60 Vbeta and 13 Jbeta primers. Generated by immunoSEQ multiplex PCR, the TCRdb table keeps only in-frame clones and is missing some. Among around 100,000 clones listed, around two thirds were seen once. The sample holds a few counts of this clone. What it binds is unknown. Specimen: PBMCs. The sequence was collected from a man aged 50 to 60 in good health and CMV-seropositive.

The CDR3, as DNA: TGTGCCAGCAGTTACTCGAAGACAGCACATGGCTACACCTTC. Encoded protein: CASSYSKTAHGYTF. The gene calls are TRBV6-6 and TRBJ1-2, with D perhaps TRBD1 (5 bases). The germline gives CDR1 MNHNY, CDR2 SVGAGI (reference sequence). The CDR3 runs 14 residues. Trimming took 0 bases from V and 6 from J, leaving 11 bases between them.